Given below is one T cell receptor (beta chain) in context. Its antigen is currently unknown. The entry originates in a study of OX40 agonist ivuxolimab in advanced cancers. Overall study: Each dose-escalation patient presented with hepatocellular carcinoma, melanoma, renal cell or head and neck cancer. Study-level findings and limits: Relative to CD4+, CD8+ T cells held more expanded clones on average.

From germline, CDR1 is LNHDA and CDR2 SQIVND (reference sequence). The CDR3 has 13 residues. The junction had 4 bases not matched to a gene; V was cut back by 5 bases and J by 5 bases. Assay used: immunoSEQ multiplex PCR; TCRdb lists only in-frame clones, some missing. The repertoire has about 120,000 clones, 90% to 95% of them found once; the top ten carry approximately 0.15%. The clonotype comes from an adult with an advanced solid tumor such as melanoma, head and neck, liver or kidney cancer. Sequencing was performed on CD4+ or CD8+ T cells sorted from blood, taken in a trial of the OX40 agonist ivuxolimab. The rearrangement joins TRBV19 to TRBJ2-7, with TRBD1 matching over 9 bases. Here the CDR3 reads CASSRTGVHEQYF. CDR3 coding DNA: TGTGCCAGTAGTCGGACAGGGGTTCACGAGCAGTACTTC.